A single sample is the source of the 2 T cell receptor beta chains below, sequenced in a study of blood T cells in healthy people across ages. Sample-barcoded 5' priming and a J-beta primer mix drove a second PCR of about 6 to 11 cycles. TCRdb re-analysed the 5' RACE reads in MiXCR, keeping a single row per CDR3 protein. The repertoire holds approximately 940,000 distinct CDR3 sequences, under 50% seen once, with roughly an eighth in the top ten. Sequenced sample: blood. These receptors were collected from a man younger than 45 in good health.

The V call is TRBV20-1, the J call TRBJ1-5; D is possibly TRBD1 (5 bases). The CDR3 runs 14 residues. Trimming removed 2 bases from V and 5 bases from J, with 13 bases in between. Germline V CDR1 and CDR2: DFQATT, SNEGSKA (reference sequence). CDR3 DNA sequence: TGCAGTGCTAGACGATGGGGGGTAGATCAGCCCCAGCATTTT. It yields the protein CSARRWGVDQPQHF.

The chain has TRBV7-2 and TRBJ2-1; 9 bases agree with TRBD2. Matching the DNA end better, TRBJ2-7 makes the J call doubtful. Germline V gene lookup returns CDR1 SGHTA and CDR2 FQGNSA. The CDR3 has 16 residues. For the CDR3, the DNA is TGTGCCAGCAGACAGAAAGCGGGGGGTCTATACAATGAGCAGTACTTC. This sequence encodes CASRQKAGGLYNEQYF.